These 21 T cell receptor beta chains share one sample of origin, sequenced in a study of sequential checkpoint blockade in melanoma. Clones were sequenced by immunoSEQ multiplex PCR, and TCRdb holds only the in-frame ones, with some missing. This table has 30,000 to 40,000 clones, about 83% appearing once. Documented treatment: randomized to nivolumab then ipilimumab (arm A) or the reverse (arm B). The sample was CD8+ T cells sorted from blood (inferred from file names), taken from a patient given nivolumab and ipilimumab in sequence. The receptors derive from a human donor with melanoma.

This clone has more than one count but fewer than ten. V is TRBV10-2 and J is TRBJ2-7, with D unclear. The CDR3 has 18 residues. Trimming removed 1 base from V and 1 base from J, with 20 bases in between. Germline V gives CDR1 WSHSY, CDR2 SAAADI. Here the CDR3 DNA reads TGCGCCAGCAGTGAGTATCCTTTGGCGGCAGACCGATCCTACGAGCAGTACTTC. This sequence encodes CASSEYPLAADRSYEQYF.

In its sample, this clone was seen a few times. This chain joins TRBV14 and TRBJ2-7; 10 nucleotides agree with TRBD1. CDR1 and CDR2 (germline): SGHDN, FVKESK. Trimming took 1 base from V and 3 from J; bases not matched to a gene: 6. The CDR3 is made up of 16 amino acids. The CDR3 nucleotides are TGTGCCAGCAGCCAAGCGAGGACAGGGGGAGTCTACGAGCAGTACTTC. Translation: CASSQARTGGVYEQYF.

The V call is TRBV30, the J call TRBJ2-1; 10 nucleotides match TRBD2. The CDR3 runs to 15 residues. Germline CDR1 and CDR2: GTSNPN and SVGIG (reference sequence). The V gene end was trimmed by 5 bases and the J gene end by 4 bases; junction bases not matched to a gene: 8. CDR3 residues: CAWRSGTSVYNEQFF. For the CDR3, the DNA is TGTGCCTGGCGATCCGGGACTAGCGTGTACAATGAGCAGTTCTTC.

V and J are TRBV29-1 and TRBJ2-1; D perhaps matches TRBD1 (5 bases). This CDR3 is 11 amino acids long. Germline V gives CDR1 SQVTM, CDR2 ANQGSEA. Trimming stripped 6 bases from V and 12 bases from J, with 15 bases between. In nucleotides, the CDR3 is TGCAGCGTCTCACAGGCAGTTGGGCAGTTCTTC. As protein: CSVSQAVGQFF.

The rearrangement joins TRBV11-2 to TRBJ2-7, with TRBD2 identical over 7 bases. CDR3 length equals 17 residues. Germline-derived CDR1 and CDR2 are SGHAT and FQNNGV. J gave up 3 bases and V 5 bases, and 16 bases lay outside the gene matches. The CDR3 DNA is TGTGCCAGCAGCCCTATTGCTCGGACTAGTTGGGTCTACGAGCAGTACTTC. Translating it yields CASSPIARTSWVYEQYF.

The V call is TRBV5-1, the J call TRBJ2-7; 7 bases map to TRBD1. V dropped 6 bases and J dropped 2; count of bases not matched to a gene: 11. Germline V gives CDR1 SGHRS, CDR2 YFSETQ. The CDR3 is 15 residues long. CDR3 nucleotides: TGCGCCAGCAAACACTCCGGGACAGAAACCTACGAGCAGTACTTC. Translation gives CASKHSGTETYEQYF.

The chain couples TRBV19 to TRBJ1-1, with TRBD1 matching 8 bases. Germline CDR1 and CDR2: LNHDA and SQIVND (reference sequence). V was pared by 7 bases and J by 8 bases, with 3 bases of the junction left unmatched. The CDR3 sequence is 11 residues long. The CDR3 reads CASMRDREAFF. Here the CDR3 DNA reads TGTGCCAGTATGAGGGACAGGGAAGCTTTCTTT.

The rearrangement uses TRBV2 and TRBJ2-4; TRBD1 agrees at 7 bases. Trimming cost V 2 bases and J 1 base; bases outside gene matches: 8. Germline V gene data show CDR1 as SNHLY and CDR2 as FYNNEI. The CDR3 runs to 17 residues. The CDR3 nucleotides read TGTGCCAGCAGTGAATTCCCTACAGGGGTGGCCAAAAACATTCAGTACTTC. The encoded protein is CASSEFPTGVAKNIQYF.

The gene calls are TRBV13 and TRBJ2-2, with D unclear. The germline V gene has CDR1 PRHDT and CDR2 FYEKMQ (reference sequence). CDR3 length: 14 amino acids. V was clipped by 5 bases and J by 4 bases, with 11 bases between them. The CDR3 here is CASSPELFTGELFF. CDR3 in DNA: TGTGCCAGCAGCCCCGAGCTATTCACCGGGGAGCTGTTTTTT.

This clone appeared a few times. The chain has TRBV2 and TRBJ2-3; TRBD2 matches at 16 bases. This CDR3 is 16 amino acids long. Germline V CDR1 and CDR2: SNHLY, FYNNEI. J gave up 6 bases and V 6 bases, and 6 bases lay outside the gene matches. The CDR3 spells CASSGTSGGEWDTQYF. DNA of the CDR3: TGTGCCAGCAGCGGGACTAGCGGGGGGGAATGGGATACGCAGTATTTT.

The V call is TRBV10-1, the J call TRBJ1-1; unclear D gene. Germline V CDR1 and CDR2: WNHNN, SYGVQD (reference sequence). This CDR3 contains 11 residues. V lost 6 bases to trimming and J lost 8 bases, with 10 bases between them. CDR3 sequence reads: CASSGLLEAFF. Written as DNA, the CDR3 is TGCGCCAGCAGCGGACTTCTAGAAGCTTTCTTT.

V and J are TRBV6-6 and TRBJ2-3; no clear D gene. Trimming removed 10 bases at V and 1 base at J, with 3 bases between. The CDR3 length is 10 residues. Germline lookup yields CDR1 MNHNY and CDR2 SVGAGI (reference sequence). Here the CDR3 reads CATGTDTQYF. The CDR3 DNA is TGTGCCACTGGCACAGATACGCAGTATTTT.

The rearrangement joins TRBV5-6 to TRBJ2-7; TRBD1 matches at 8 bases. V lost 2 bases to trimming and J lost 5 bases; unmatched junction nucleotides: 6. The CDR3 runs to 14 residues. Germline loops: CDR1 SGHDT, CDR2 YYEEEE. DNA for the CDR3: TGTGCCAGCAGCTTTAAGGACAGGGTCCACGAGCAGTACTTC. This encodes CASSFKDRVHEQYF.

The chain's CDR3 is CASSPSGGTEAFF. The CDR3 bases are TGTGCCAGCAGCCCATCCGGGGGGACTGAAGCTTTCTTT. The rearrangement links TRBV9 to TRBJ1-1, with a tentative D call TRBD1 (5 bases). The CDR3 is 13 residues long. Germline CDR1 is SGDLS and CDR2 is YYNGEE. V shed 4 bases and J shed 5 bases, with 12 bases lying between them.

The V call is TRBV2, the J call TRBJ1-2, with D tentatively TRBD1 (6 bases). V was trimmed by 1 base and J by 3 bases, leaving 15 bases between them. The germline V gene has CDR1 SNHLY and CDR2 FYNNEI. There are 16 residues in the CDR3. This chain's CDR3 is CASSEVPTGIYYGYTF. CDR3 DNA sequence: TGTGCCAGCAGTGAAGTCCCTACAGGGATTTACTATGGCTACACCTTC.

The chain employs TRBV9 and TRBJ2-1, with D possibly being TRBD1 (6 bases). The germline V gene encodes CDR1 SGDLS and CDR2 YYNGEE. V gave up 6 bases and J gave up 3 bases, with 16 bases separating them. The CDR3 consists of 15 residues. The CDR3 region has the DNA TGTGCCAGCACCCCCGCCGGGGACAACTACAATGAGCAGTTCTTC. Translated, it gives CASTPAGDNYNEQFF.

The chain is built from TRBV28 and TRBJ2-1; 9 nucleotides match TRBD2. After removal of 8 bases from V and 6 bases from J, the junction contained 8 bases not matched to a gene. The CDR3 sequence is 14 residues long. Germline CDR1 MDHEN, CDR2 SYDVKM. This chain's CDR3 is CASQAPSGANEQFF. The CDR3 region has the DNA TGTGCCAGCCAAGCCCCTAGCGGGGCCAATGAGCAGTTCTTC. Using reference TRBV28 and TRBJ2-1 for the parts outside the CDR3, the full variable domain is DVKVTQSSRYLVKRTGEKVFLECVQDMDHENMFWYRQDPGLGLRLIYFSYDVKMKEKGDIPEGYSVSREKKERFSLILESASTNQTSMYLCASQAPSGANEQFFGPGTRLTVL.

This chain joins TRBV29-1 and TRBJ2-5; 7 nucleotides match TRBD1. Germline V gene data show CDR1 as SQVTM and CDR2 as ANQGSEA. The CDR3 is made up of 14 amino acids. With V trimmed by 0 bases and J by 5 bases, 6 bases remained unmatched. CDR3 sequence reads: CSVEDKGAGETQYF. The CDR3 DNA follows: TGCAGCGTTGAAGATAAGGGGGCGGGTGAGACCCAGTACTTC.

The CDR3 coding sequence is TGCGCCAGCAGCCCTGGGACAGGGGTCGAGCAGTACTTC. It is translated as CASSPGTGVEQYF. The chain carries TRBV5-1 and TRBJ2-5, with TRBD1 matching 10 bases. The DNA end is a closer match to TRBJ2-7, so the J assignment may be wrong. Germline assignment: CDR1 SGHRS and CDR2 YFSETQ. The CDR3 is 13 residues long.

This chain connects TRBV7-2 to TRBJ2-2, with TRBD2 identical over 14 bases. Germline values: CDR1 SGHTA, CDR2 FQGNSA. V lost 4 bases, J lost 5 bases, and 6 bases stayed unmatched. The CDR3 is 17 residues long. The CDR3 nucleotides read TGTGCCAGCAGCTCTTCAGGGACTAGCGGGAGTACCGGGGAGCTGTTTTTT. This gives the protein CASSSSGTSGSTGELFF.

The chain recombines TRBV5-4 with TRBJ2-3, with 10 bases fitting TRBD2. After removal of 5 bases from V and 1 base from J, the junction contained 4 bases not matched to a gene. The CDR3 sequence is 15 residues long. Germline-derived CDR1 and CDR2 are SGHNT and YYREEE (reference sequence). CDR3 protein: CASSHLAGGTDTQYF. The DNA for the CDR3 is TGTGCCAGCAGTCATCTAGCGGGAGGCACAGATACGCAGTATTTT.